The clone carrying this TCR beta chain was detected many times. Antigen: not known. CDR1 and CDR2 (germline): LGHDT, YNNKEL (reference sequence). Between the trimmed V and J ends, which lost 4 bases and 7 bases, there was a span of 10 bases. The length of the CDR3 is 12 residues. This entry belongs to a study of early T cells in non-severe SARS-CoV-2 infection. Study as a whole: The study sequenced bulk RNA from unsorted whole blood, with chains unpaired. Study findings and constraints: A preference for anti-spike CD8 responses marked VDJdb matching, which missed private and CD4 specificities.

Individual cDNA molecules each received unique molecular identifiers attached to them. One entry per CDR3 protein results from TCRdb running MiXCR on the 5' RACE reads. This sample has 55,000 or so distinct CDR3 sequences, with approximately 10% found just once. The chain has TRBV3-1 and TRBJ1-2; D remains unclear. The receptor comes from an adult who was a healthcare worker with PCR-confirmed SARS-CoV-2 infection or an uninfected control (not recorded which). Sequenced input: whole blood. The CDR3: CASSPRKGGYTF. The CDR3, as DNA: TGTGCCAGCAGCCCCCGTAAAGGTGGCTACACCTTC. Drawing the rest from reference TRBV3-1 and TRBJ1-2, the complete variable domain is DTAVSQTPKYLVTQMGNDKSIKCEQNLGHDTMYWYKQDSKKFLKIMFSYNNKELIINETVPNRFSPKSPDKAHLNLHINSLELGDSAVYFCASSPRKGGYTFGSGTRLTVV.